The present entry profiles one T cell receptor (beta chain) with its context. The antigen is unknown. Deletions cut 5 bases from V and 4 bases from J, with 18 bases between. Germline-derived CDR1 and CDR2 are SGHVS and FNYEAQ. CDR3 size: 15 residues. This entry belongs to a study of T cell responses to AZD1222 COVID-19 vaccine. General observations from the study: Spike was spanned by vaccine-associated CD4 TCRs, which were dominant at 160-218 and 743-854.

This table comes from immunoSEQ multiplex PCR, and its TCRdb copy is limited to in-frame clones, with some not included. The sample lists under 45,000 clones; roughly 85% were seen once. This clonotype was obtained from an adult who received the MenACWY meningococcal vaccine as a control. The material sequenced was peripheral blood, taken 28 days after the second dose of the MenACWY control vaccine. This chain joins TRBV7-6 and TRBJ2-7; D not resolved. In DNA form, the CDR3 reads TGTGCCAGCAGCGTGCCCGGCTCCCCGGAATACGAGCAGTACTTC. It translates to CASSVPGSPEYEQYF.